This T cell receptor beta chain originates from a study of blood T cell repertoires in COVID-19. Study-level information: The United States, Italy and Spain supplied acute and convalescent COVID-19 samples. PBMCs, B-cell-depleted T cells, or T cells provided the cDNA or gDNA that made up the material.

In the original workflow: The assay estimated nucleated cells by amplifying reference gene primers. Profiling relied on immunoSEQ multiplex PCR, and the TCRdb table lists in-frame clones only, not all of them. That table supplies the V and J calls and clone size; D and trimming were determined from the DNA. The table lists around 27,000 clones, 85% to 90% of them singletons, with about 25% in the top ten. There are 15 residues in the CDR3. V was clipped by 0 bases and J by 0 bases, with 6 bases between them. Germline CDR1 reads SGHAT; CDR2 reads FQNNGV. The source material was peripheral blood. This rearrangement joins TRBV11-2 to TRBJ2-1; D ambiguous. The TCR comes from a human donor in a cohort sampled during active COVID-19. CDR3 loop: CASSLEILSYNEQFF. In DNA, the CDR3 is TGTGCCAGCAGCTTAGAAATCCTCTCCTACAATGAGCAGTTCTTC.